This TCR beta chain was sequenced during a study of somatic mutations in cytotoxic T cells in rheumatoid arthritis. Looking at the study overall: The flow sorting of some V beta antibody-stained T-cell populations reached nearly 100% purity, and the sorted populations included V beta1+ cells sequenced for TCRB.

Regarding the study as a whole: Unlike healthy controls, rheumatoid arthritis patients had CD8+ clonality that increased with age. Among 65 to 75 patients, roughly 8 showed a largest CD8+ clone that surpassed 20% of CD8+ cells.

Libraries were prepared by immunoSEQ multiplex PCR; TCRdb keeps only in-frame clonotypes and omits some of them. The sample holds 15,000 or so clones; over 70% are singletons and the top ten take around 28%. CDR3 length: 17 residues. Germline loops: CDR1 SGHTA, CDR2 FQGNSA. V shed 1 base and J shed 0 bases, with 10 bases lying between them. Comments on this clone: What it binds is unknown.

Sample: CD8+ T cells sorted from blood. This chain links TRBV7-2 with TRBJ1-6; no clear D gene. The source of this sequence is an adult with rheumatoid arthritis. The chain's CDR3 is CASSLERASSYNSPLHF. CDR3 bases: TGTGCCAGCAGCTTAGAAAGGGCCAGCTCCTATAATTCACCCCTCCACTTT.